What follows is one T cell receptor (beta chain) and its context. This sample is drawn from a study of T cells in tuberculosis. At the level of the study: CD1B tetramers identified T cells specific for mycobacterial lipid GMM. IGRA-negative adolescents, IGRA-positive adolescents with latent tuberculosis and adults with active tuberculosis formed this South African cohort.

Time point described: new active TB diagnosis, blood taken before or within 7 days of starting treatment. Active tuberculosis patients were new diagnoses, HIV-seronegative, South African, and aged 18 years or older. Sequenced by immunoSEQ multiplex PCR; TCRdb stores in-frame clones only, minus some. The table includes roughly 31,000 clones, roughly 83% detected once. Germline loops: CDR1 SGDLS, CDR2 YYNGEE. With V trimmed by 3 bases and J by 10 bases, 2 bases remained unmatched. CDR3 length: 12 amino acids. The TCR originated in an adult with tuberculosis. The specimen was PBMCs, collected at tuberculosis diagnosis. V usage is TRBV9 and J usage is TRBJ2-1; 9 positions match TRBD2. The CDR3 sequence is CASSEREAEQFF. The CDR3 nucleotides are TGTGCCAGCAGCGAGCGGGAGGCGGAGCAGTTCTTC.